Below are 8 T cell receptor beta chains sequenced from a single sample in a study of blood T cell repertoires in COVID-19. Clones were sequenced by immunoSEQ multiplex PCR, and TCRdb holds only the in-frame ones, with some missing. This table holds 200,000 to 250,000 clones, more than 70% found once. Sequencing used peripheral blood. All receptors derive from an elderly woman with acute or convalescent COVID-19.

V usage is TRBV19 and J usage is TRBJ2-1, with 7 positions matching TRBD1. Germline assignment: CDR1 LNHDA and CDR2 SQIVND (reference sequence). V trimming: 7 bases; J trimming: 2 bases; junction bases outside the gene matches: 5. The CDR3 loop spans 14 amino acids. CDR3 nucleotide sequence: TGTGCCAGTACCCTGGGACAGACCTACAATGAGCAGTTCTTC. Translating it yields CASTLGQTYNEQFF.

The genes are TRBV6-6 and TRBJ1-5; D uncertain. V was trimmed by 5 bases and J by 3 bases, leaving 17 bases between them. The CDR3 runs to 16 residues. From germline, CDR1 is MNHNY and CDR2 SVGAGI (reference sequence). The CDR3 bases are TGTGCCAGCAGTCCCCAGGACTCCAGTAACAATCAGCCCCAGCATTTT. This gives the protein CASSPQDSSNNQPQHF.

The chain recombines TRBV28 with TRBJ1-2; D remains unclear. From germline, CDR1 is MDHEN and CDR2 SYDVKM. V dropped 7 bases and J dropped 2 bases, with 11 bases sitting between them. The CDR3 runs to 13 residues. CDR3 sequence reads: CASTSGRNYGYTF. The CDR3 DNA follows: TGTGCCAGCACCTCGGGGAGGAACTATGGCTACACCTTC.

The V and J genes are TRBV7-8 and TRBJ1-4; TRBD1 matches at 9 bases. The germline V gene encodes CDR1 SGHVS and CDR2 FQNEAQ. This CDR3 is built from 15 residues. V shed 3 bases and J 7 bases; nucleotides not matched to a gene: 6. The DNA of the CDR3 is TGTGCCAGCAGCTTGGGCGGACAGGGGAGTGAAAAACTGTTTTTT. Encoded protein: CASSLGGQGSEKLFF.

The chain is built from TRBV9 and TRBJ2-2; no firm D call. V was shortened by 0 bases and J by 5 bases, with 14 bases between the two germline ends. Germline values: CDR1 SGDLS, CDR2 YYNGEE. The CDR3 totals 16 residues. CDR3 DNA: TGTGCCAGCAGCGTAGAAGTCCACTCCGGGACCGGGGAGCTGTTTTTT. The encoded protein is CASSVEVHSGTGELFF. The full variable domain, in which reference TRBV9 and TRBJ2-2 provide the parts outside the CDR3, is DSGVTQTPKHLITATGQRVTLRCSPRSGDLSVYWYQQSLDQGLQFLIQYYNGEERAKGNILERFSAQQFPDLHSELNLSSLELGDSALYFCASSVEVHSGTGELFFGEGSRLTVL.

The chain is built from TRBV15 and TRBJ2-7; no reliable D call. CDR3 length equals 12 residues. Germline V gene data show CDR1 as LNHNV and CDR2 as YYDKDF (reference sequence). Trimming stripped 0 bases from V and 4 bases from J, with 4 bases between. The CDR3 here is CATSRDRYEQYF. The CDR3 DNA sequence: TGTGCCACCAGCAGAGATCGGTACGAGCAGTACTTC. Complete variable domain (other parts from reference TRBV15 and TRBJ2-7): DAMVIQNPRYQVTQFGKPVTLSCSQTLNHNVMYWYQQKSSQAPKLLFHYYDKDFNNEADTPDNFQSRRPNTSFCFLDIRSPGLGDTAMYLCATSRDRYEQYFGPGTRLTVT.

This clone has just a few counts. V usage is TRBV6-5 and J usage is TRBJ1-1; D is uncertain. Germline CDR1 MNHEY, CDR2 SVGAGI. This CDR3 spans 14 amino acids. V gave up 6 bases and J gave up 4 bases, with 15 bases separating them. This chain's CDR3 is CASSPPHPGTEAFF. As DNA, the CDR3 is TGTGCCAGCAGCCCCCCCCACCCAGGCACTGAAGCTTTCTTT.

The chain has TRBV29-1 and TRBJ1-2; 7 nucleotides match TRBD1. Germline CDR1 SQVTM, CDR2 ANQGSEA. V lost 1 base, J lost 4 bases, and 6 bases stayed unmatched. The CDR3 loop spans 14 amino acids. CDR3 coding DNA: TGCAGCGTTGAAGCAAAGACAGGGTCCTATGGCTACACCTTC. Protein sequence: CSVEAKTGSYGYTF.